These T cell receptor beta chains were read from a single sample in a study of shared clonotypes between healthy human individuals. Data came from immunoSEQ multiplex PCR; TCRdb stores just in-frame clones and leaves some out. This sample has roughly 2,500,000 clones, with roughly 93% found just once. Sequencing used naive CD4+ T cells from PBMCs. The receptors stem from a man aged 18 to 30 in good health. Some clones in this sample may be carry-over from other donors' samples. The CDR3 runs from the conserved cysteine through the conserved F or W. The D gene is left open where the match is weak. Not every row has a clone size; where given, it reads once, few, many or a size class.

abundance	j_gene	d_gene	len	v_gene	CDR3nt	CDR3aa
.	TRBJ2-2	.	15	TRBV18	TGTGCCAGCTCACCCCTCGAGCGGTCCACCGGGGAGCTGTTTTTT	CASSPLERSTGELFF
.	TRBJ2-4	.	12	TRBV6-1	TGTGCCAGCAACCGGGACGGAAACATTCAGTACTTC	CASNRDGNIQYF
.	TRBJ2-7	TRBD1	14	TRBV5-1	TGCGCCAGCAGCTACAGGGGTAACTTGGACGAGCAGTACTTC	CASSYRGNLDEQYF
once	TRBJ2-1	.	15	TRBV18	TGTGCCAGCTCACTCTCCCTCTCCGATACGTTGGAGCAGTTCTTC	CASSLSLSDTLEQFF
.	TRBJ2-7	.	14	TRBV7-8	TGTGCCAGCAGGAGGCTGCAGGGGCCCCACGAGCAGTACTTC	CASRRLQGPHEQYF
.	TRBJ2-3	.	16	TRBV5-6	TGTGCCAGCAGCTTGCCTGGCCAGGCCAGCACAGATACGCAGTATTTT	CASSLPGQASTDTQYF
.	TRBJ1-2	.	14	TRBV19	TGTGCCAGTAGTATAAGGTTCACCTTGGACGGCTACACCTTC	CASSIRFTLDGYTF
.	TRBJ1-6	TRBD1	13	TRBV4-2	TGTGCCAGCAGCAGGGACAGGGATCGGTCCCTCCACTTT	CASSRDRDRSLHF
.	TRBJ2-2	.	15	TRBV30	TGTGCCTGGTCAAGGGGCAGCCCGAACACCGGGGAGCTGTTTTTT	CAWSRGSPNTGELFF
.	TRBJ1-5	.	14	TRBV21-1	TGTGCCAGCAGCGGACACATCAAAGGGCAGCCCCAGCATTTT	CASSGHIKGQPQHF
.	TRBJ2-3	TRBD2	16	TRBV5-1	TGCGCCAGCAGCTTGGCCCCAGCGGGAGGTACAGATACGCAGTATTTT	CASSLAPAGGTDTQYF
once	TRBJ2-7	.	16	TRBV27	TGTGCCAGCAGTTTATCCGGTGCAGGGTCCGGCTACGAGCAGTACTTC	CASSLSGAGSGYEQYF
.	TRBJ2-7	.	15	TRBV6-5	TGTGCCAGCAGTGCCCCCAGCGGCCTACCCTACGAGCAGTACTTC	CASSAPSGLPYEQYF
.	TRBJ2-7	.	14	TRBV5-1	TGCGCCAGCAGCTTGGAAACAACCCGCTACGAGCAGTACTTC	CASSLETTRYEQYF